The table lists the clone carrying this T cell receptor (beta chain) with a few counts. Antigen: not known. Time point indicated: patch test 1, 2 weeks after DPC sensitization. Treatment noted: therapeutic diphenylcyclopropenone sensitization with weekly scalp DPC. Individual cDNA molecules received unique molecular identifiers in the library. TCRdb re-derived calls from the RACE reads in MiXCR, one entry per CDR3 protein. The sample includes 150,000 to 200,000 distinct CDR3 sequences, about a fifth of them seen just once. These data belong to a study of human T cells and chemical hapten exposure. On the study more broadly: Patches that contained 0.01% DPC were applied to the upper back and read at 6 days. Study-wide points: The formation of large CDR3 similarity clusters by expanded TCRs significantly exceeded that of controls.

The germline V and J ends were trimmed by 4 bases and 4 bases, with 13 bases remaining between them. The CDR3 covers 14 residues. Germline CDR1 and CDR2: SNHLY and FYNNEI. The source material was whole blood, sampled in connection with sensitization to the hapten diphenylcyclopropenone (DPC). The TCR comes from a woman between 45 and 65 years old with alopecia areata. Some clones in this sample may be carry-over from other donors' samples. The chain recombines TRBV2 with TRBJ1-2; D gene uncertain. The CDR3 DNA is TGTGCCAGCAGTGTTACAGAACTAACCTATGGCTACACCTTC. Translation gives CASSVTELTYGYTF.